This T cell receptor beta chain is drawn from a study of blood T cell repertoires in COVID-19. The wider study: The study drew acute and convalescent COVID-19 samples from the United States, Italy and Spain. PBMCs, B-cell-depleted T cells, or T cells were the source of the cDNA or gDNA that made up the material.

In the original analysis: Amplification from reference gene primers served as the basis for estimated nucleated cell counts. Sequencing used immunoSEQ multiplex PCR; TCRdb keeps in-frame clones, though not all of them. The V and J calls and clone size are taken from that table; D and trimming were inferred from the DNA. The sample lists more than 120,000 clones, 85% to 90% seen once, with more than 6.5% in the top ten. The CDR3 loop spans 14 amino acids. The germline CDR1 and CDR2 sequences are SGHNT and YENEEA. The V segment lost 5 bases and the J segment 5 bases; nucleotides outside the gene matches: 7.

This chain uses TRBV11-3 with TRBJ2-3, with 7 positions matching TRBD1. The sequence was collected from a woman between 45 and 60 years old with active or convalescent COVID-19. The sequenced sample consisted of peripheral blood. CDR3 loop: CASSPRTGVDTQYF. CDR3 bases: TGTGCCAGCAGCCCCAGAACAGGGGTAGATACGCAGTATTTT.